This T cell receptor (beta chain) was identified in a study of T cell responses to AZD1222 COVID-19 vaccine. This CDR3 is 19 amino acids long. Germline V CDR1 and CDR2: SGHRS, YFSETQ. V gave up 4 bases and J gave up 8 bases; unmatched junction bases: 22. Here immunoSEQ multiplex PCR was the method, and the copy in TCRdb shows in-frame clones only, minus some. The sample has about 140,000 clones, 75% to 90% seen once. General observations from the study: Among vaccine-associated CD4 TCRs, coverage spanned spike, with dominance at 160-218 and 743-854. Clonal diversity may have been underestimated, and the donors were mostly white British, with more females than males.

About this clone itself: Antigen specificity is unknown.

The material sequenced was peripheral blood, taken on day 0 of AZD1222 vaccination. The chain is built from TRBV5-1 and TRBJ1-2; 11 nucleotides match TRBD1. This sequence was found in an adult in good health. Written as DNA, the CDR3 is TGCGCCAGCAGCCCCCCCCTCGGGGACAGGGGGGAGGAATCTGGAGGCTACACCTTC. Translating it yields CASSPPLGDRGEESGGYTF.